This is a list of T cell receptor beta chains from one sample in a study of OX40 agonist ivuxolimab in advanced cancers. Clones were sequenced by immunoSEQ multiplex PCR, and TCRdb holds only the in-frame ones, with some missing. The data contain about 79,000 clones, roughly 80% of them singletons. The sample in question was CD4+ or CD8+ T cells sorted from blood, obtained in a trial of the OX40 agonist ivuxolimab. These receptors came from an adult with an advanced solid tumor such as melanoma, head and neck, liver or kidney cancer. CDR3s include the opening cysteine and the closing phenylalanine or tryptophan. D genes are given only for firm matches. Clone size is not always given. Where it is, it says once, few, many or a class for expanded clones.

CSAVQGRETQYF,TGCAGCGCAGTCCAGGGGCGGGAGACCCAGTACTTC,-,TRBV29-1,TRBJ2-5,once
CASSLWTADSYEQYF,TGCGCCAGCAGTCTATGGACAGCGGACTCCTACGAGCAGTACTTC,-,TRBV5-1,TRBJ2-7,-
CASSPDRVETQYF,TGTGCCAGTAGTCCCGACAGGGTGGAGACCCAGTACTTC,TRBD1,TRBV19,TRBJ2-5,-
CAISEGGTNSNYGYTF,TGTGCCATCAGTGAGGGGGGGACAAACTCTAACTATGGCTACACCTTC,-,TRBV10-3,TRBJ1-2,-
CASSFYRSIQTQYF,TGTGCCAGCAGCTTTTACAGGTCGATCCAAACCCAGTACTTC,-,TRBV11-3,TRBJ2-5,-
CAWGGPSEQYF,TGTGCCTGGGGAGGGCCCAGCGAGCAGTACTTC,-,TRBV30,TRBJ2-7,once
CASSGQVATYEQYF,TGTGCCAGCAGCGGGCAGGTAGCGACATACGAGCAGTACTTC,-,TRBV7-2,TRBJ2-7,-
CASSQGLAGGLGDIQYF,TGTGCCAGCAGCCAGGGACTAGCGGGAGGGCTTGGGGACATTCAGTACTTC,TRBD2,TRBV5-5,TRBJ2-4,-
CASSLALNSPLHF,TGTGCCAGCAGCTTAGCCTTAAATTCACCCCTCCACTTT,-,TRBV7-9,TRBJ1-6,-
CASSPQLGVAEAFF,TGTGCCAGCAGTCCCCAGTTGGGGGTCGCTGAAGCTTTCTTT,-,TRBV27,TRBJ1-1,-
CASSSVLTYEQYF,TGTGCCAGCAGTTCGGTCCTTACCTACGAGCAGTACTTC,-,TRBV27,TRBJ2-7,-
CASSQETPDSYNEQFF,TGCGCCAGCAGCCAGGAGACACCCGACTCCTACAATGAGCAGTTCTTC,-,TRBV4-1,TRBJ2-1,-
CASSFGLAAYEQYF,TGCGCCAGCAGCTTCGGACTAGCGGCCTACGAGCAGTACTTC,TRBD2,TRBV5-1,TRBJ2-7,-
CASSGIAGGRSYEQYF,TGTGCCAGCAGTGGGATAGCGGGAGGACGGTCCTACGAGCAGTACTTC,TRBD2,TRBV25-1,TRBJ2-7,-
CASSLGERALNEQFF,TGCGCCAGCAGCCTGGGGGAGAGGGCCTTGAATGAGCAGTTCTTC,-,TRBV4-1,TRBJ2-1,-
CASSFTGAYEQYF,TGTGCCAGCAGCTTTACGGGAGCCTACGAGCAGTACTTC,-,TRBV11-2,TRBJ2-7,once
CASSLASGSSYEQYF,TGTGCCAGCAGCTTAGCCAGCGGGAGCTCCTACGAGCAGTACTTC,TRBD2,TRBV7-2,TRBJ2-7,once
CASSPAVQYGYTF,TGTGCCAGCAGCCCAGCGGTGCAGTATGGCTACACCTTC,-,TRBV28,TRBJ1-2,-